Included here is one T cell receptor beta chain sequence, with context. The antigen remains unidentified. This sample was included in a study of T cells expressing NK-cell markers. Study details: Cells sorted as CD3+CD56+NKG2C+, CD3+CD56+NKG2C- and CD3+CD56-NKG2C+ T cells supplied the TCR beta repertoires.

This CDR3 is 11 amino acids long. From germline, CDR1 is ENHRY and CDR2 SYGVKD. Study-wide points: Dominant NKG2C+ clonotypes in a handful of donors made up about 1.0-7.5% of CD8+ T cells. Unclear, still, was the HCMV specificity of the expanded NKG2C+ T cell clones.

TCR beta cDNA was generated via 5'RACE template switching incorporating UMIs. TCRdb reworked the 5' RACE reads into one entry per CDR3 protein, no DNA. The sample totals over 150,000 distinct CDR3 sequences. The source is a man aged 18 to 69 in good health. J is TRBJ2-7 and V is TRBV10-3; TCRdb outputs TRBD1, but without DNA this stays unchecked. What was sequenced was blood T cells: a sorted CD56 or NKG2C T cell subset, CD4+ or CD8+ T cells, or bulk PBMC T cells (not recorded which). CDR3 sequence reads: CASGGTYEQYF.